The 32 T cell receptor beta chains below come from one sample, sequenced in a study of T cell changes during pregnancy in multiple sclerosis. This table comes from immunoSEQ multiplex PCR, and its TCRdb copy is limited to in-frame clones, with some not included. The sample lists roughly 71,000 clones; 92% were seen once. Specimen: peripheral blood, collected in the first trimester of pregnancy. The receptors shown here come from a female donor in good health, enrolled as a control in a pregnancy study.

The gene calls are TRBV14 and TRBJ2-1; D remains ambiguous. Germline CDR1 is SGHDN and CDR2 is FVKESK. The V end was cut by 2 bases, the J end by 12 bases, with 8 bases between. The CDR3 totals 11 residues. The CDR3, as DNA: TGTGCCAGCAGCCAACCAAGCGTGCAGTTCTTC. Amino acid sequence: CASSQPSVQFF.

V gene TRBV2 combines with J gene TRBJ1-5, with 8 positions matching TRBD1. This CDR3 is built from 17 residues. V was pared by 7 bases and J by 0 bases, with 11 bases of the junction left unmatched. Germline V gene lookup returns CDR1 SNHLY and CDR2 FYNNEI. The CDR3 here is CASNVTGARNSNQPQHF. CDR3 nucleotide sequence: TGTGCCAGCAATGTGACAGGGGCCCGTAATAGCAATCAGCCCCAGCATTTT.

The chain links TRBV5-4 to TRBJ2-6, with TRBD1 as a possible D gene (6 bases). V lost 2 bases and J 0 bases, leaving 12 bases between the germline ends. Germline V gives CDR1 SGHNT, CDR2 YYREEE (reference sequence). The CDR3 length is 17 residues. CDR3 region: CASSFTGISSGANVLTF. DNA for the CDR3: TGTGCCAGCAGCTTTACAGGGATCTCCTCTGGGGCCAACGTCCTGACTTTC.

The rearrangement joins TRBV2 to TRBJ2-1; D may be TRBD1 (5 bases). The V end was cut by 6 bases, the J end by 0 bases, with 12 bases between. Germline values: CDR1 SNHLY, CDR2 FYNNEI. The CDR3 is made up of 15 amino acids. The chain's CDR3 is CASRNEQDSYNEQFF. The CDR3 DNA follows: TGTGCCAGCAGGAACGAACAGGACTCCTACAATGAGCAGTTCTTC.

This chain joins TRBV1 and TRBJ2-7; TRBD1 is taken as the D call from the table, unchecked against the DNA. TRBV1 is flagged as a pseudogene. The CDR3 totals 16 residues. The CDR3: CTSSQDRGQASYEQYF. In DNA, the CDR3 is TGCACCAGCAGCCAAGATCGGGGACAGGCCTCCTACGAGCAGTACTTC.

The chain is built from TRBV9 and TRBJ1-2; TRBD1 matches at 9 bases. Trimming cost V 4 bases and J 5 bases; bases outside gene matches: 6. This CDR3 has 14 amino acids. CDR1 and CDR2 from the germline V gene are SGDLS and YYNGEE. CDR3 DNA: TGTGCCAGCAGCCCCGGGACAGGGTTATATGGCTACACCTTC. Translation: CASSPGTGLYGYTF.

In DNA, the CDR3 is TGTGCCAGCAGTGAAGCTCTGAGCAGGGGCGAAGAGACCCAGTACTTC. It specifies CASSEALSRGEETQYF. The J gene is TRBJ2-5, the V gene TRBV6-1, with D perhaps matching TRBD1 (6 bases). Trimming left V 0 bases short and J 3 bases short, with 14 bases between. This CDR3 region has 16 residues. Germline-derived CDR1 and CDR2 are MNHNS and SASEGT.

J is TRBJ1-2 and V is TRBV29-1; 9 nucleotides agree with TRBD1. The germline CDR1 and CDR2 sequences are SQVTM and ANQGSEA. The CDR3 runs 13 residues. The trim removed 4 bases at V and 7 bases at J, leaving 7 bases unmatched. CDR3 sequence: CSVVLDRGGGYTF. The CDR3 region has the DNA TGCAGCGTTGTCCTGGACAGGGGTGGTGGCTACACCTTC.

The chain is built from TRBV29-1 and TRBJ2-2; D is unclear. V was pared by 7 bases and J by 5 bases, with 11 bases between. Germline V lookup: CDR1 SQVTM, CDR2 ANQGSEA. The CDR3 totals 12 residues. The DNA of the CDR3 is TGCAGCGCTCACTGGTTTACCGGGGAGCTGTTTTTT. Translating it yields CSAHWFTGELFF.

Details on this clone: A read error may account for a junction end that differs from germline. The chain joins TRBV7-9 to TRBJ2-7; TRBD1 agrees at 8 bases. Germline CDR1 reads SEHNR; CDR2 reads FQNEAQ (reference sequence). CDR3 length: 15 amino acids. CDR3 protein: CASSLGDRPSYEQYF. Here the CDR3 DNA reads TGTGCCAGCAGTTTAGGGGACAGGCCTTCCTACGAGCAGTACTTC.

The chain recombines TRBV18 with TRBJ1-1, with 7 bases that match TRBD1. Germline CDR1 and CDR2: KGHSH and LQKENI. The CDR3 spans 14 residues. J lost 4 bases, V lost 2 bases, and 4 bases had no gene match. CDR3 sequence: CASSPRGQFTEAFF. The CDR3 nucleotides are TGTGCCAGCTCACCAAGGGGGCAGTTCACTGAAGCTTTCTTT.

The chain recombines TRBV2 with TRBJ1-2; D is undetermined. Between the trimmed V and J ends, which lost 6 bases and 3 bases, there was a span of 14 bases. The CDR3 runs to 14 residues. CDR1 SNHLY and CDR2 FYNNEI come from the germline V gene. As DNA, the CDR3 is TGTGCCAGCAGCCGGGGTCTAGTAGACTATGGCTACACCTTC. Amino acid sequence: CASSRGLVDYGYTF.

The J gene is TRBJ2-1, the V gene TRBV18, with 9 bases matching TRBD2. Trimming cost V 3 bases and J 4 bases; bases outside gene matches: 4. Germline V gene data show CDR1 as KGHSH and CDR2 as LQKENI. The CDR3 spans 15 residues. In DNA form, the CDR3 reads TGTGCCAGCTCACCCACTAGCGGGCCTTACAATGAGCAGTTCTTC. As protein: CASSPTSGPYNEQFF.

This chain links TRBV11-2 with TRBJ1-1, with D tentatively TRBD1 (6 bases). The CDR3 is 15 amino acids. The V end was cut by 0 bases, the J end by 6 bases, with 14 bases between. Germline CDR1 SGHAT, CDR2 FQNNGV. CDR3 bases: TGTGCCAGCAGCTTAGATCGGGGGGCAGTGGCTGAAGCTTTCTTT. This sequence encodes CASSLDRGAVAEAFF.

The gene calls are TRBV30 and TRBJ2-1, with 9 bases matching TRBD1. From germline, CDR1 is GTSNPN and CDR2 SVGIG (reference sequence). V gave up 5 bases and J gave up 12 bases; unmatched junction bases: 11. The CDR3 extends over 13 amino acids. CDR3 residues: CAWAGQGTRGQFF. In DNA, the CDR3 is TGTGCCTGGGCGGGACAGGGAACCAGGGGGCAGTTCTTC.

V and J are TRBV6-1 and TRBJ2-7; possibly TRBD1 for D (6 bases). This CDR3 comprises 14 residues. Per the germline V gene, CDR1 is MNHNS and CDR2 is SASEGT. Trimming took off 8 bases at V and 2 bases at J, with 16 bases between the two ends. CDR3 protein: CASAYRVLPYEQYF. DNA for the CDR3: TGTGCCAGCGCCTACAGGGTTCTTCCCTACGAGCAGTACTTC.

CDR3 loop: CASSKEREFNEQFF. The CDR3 nucleotides read TGTGCCAGCAGTAAGGAGCGGGAGTTCAATGAGCAGTTCTTC. V is TRBV2 and J is TRBJ2-1, with TRBD2 identical over 8 bases. This CDR3 has 14 residues. Germline assignment: CDR1 SNHLY and CDR2 FYNNEI. Germline trimming cut 5 bases from V and 6 bases from J; bases unmatched to any gene: 6. Supplemented by reference TRBV2 and TRBJ2-1, the full variable domain reads EPEVTQTPSHQVTQMGQEVILRCVPISNHLYFYWYRQILGQKVEFLVSFYNNEISEKSEIFDDQFSVERPDGSNFTLKIRSTKLEDSAMYFCASSKEREFNEQFFGPGTRLTVL.

The chain recombines TRBV6-6 with TRBJ1-5; unclear D gene. Germline V gene lookup returns CDR1 MNHNY and CDR2 SVGAGI (reference sequence). V gave up 2 bases and J gave up 0 bases, with 8 bases separating them. CDR3 length: 15 residues. The CDR3 reads CASSYREYSNQPQHF. The CDR3 DNA reads TGTGCCAGCAGTTACCGGGAGTATAGCAATCAGCCCCAGCATTTT.

J is TRBJ2-7 and V is TRBV6-1; a weak D match, TRBD1 (5 bases). Germline V gene data show CDR1 as MNHNS and CDR2 as SASEGT. Deletions cut 0 bases from V and 2 bases from J, with 11 bases between. This CDR3 is 15 amino acids long. CDR3 protein: CASSEASDSTYEQYF. The CDR3 bases are TGTGCCAGCAGTGAAGCAAGCGACAGTACCTACGAGCAGTACTTC.

The gene calls are TRBV28 and TRBJ2-7, with TRBD2 matching over 13 bases. CDR1 is MDHEN, CDR2 SYDVKM, per germline. Trimming removed 7 bases from V and 7 bases from J; junction bases left unmatched: 19. The CDR3 totals 18 residues. The CDR3 DNA reads TGTGCCAGCACCTCCCCCCTAAGGACTAGCGGGAGATATGGTGAGCAGTACTTC. This gives the protein CASTSPLRTSGRYGEQYF.

The genes are TRBV6-1 and TRBJ2-7; the D gene is possibly TRBD2 (5 bases). This CDR3 has 14 residues. Germline CDR1 is MNHNS and CDR2 is SASEGT. V lost 8 bases and J lost 3, with 17 bases in between. CDR3 nucleotide sequence: TGTGCCAGCTCAGCGGCACCGATGTTCTACGAGCAGTACTTC. It specifies CASSAAPMFYEQYF.

This sequence joins TRBV28 and TRBJ2-5, with TRBD2 as a possible D gene (7 bases). The CDR3 is 17 amino acids. V was trimmed by 6 bases and J by 5 bases, leaving 25 bases between them. CDR1 and CDR2 (germline): MDHEN, SYDVKM. The CDR3 coding sequence is TGTGCCAGCAGGCGGGGTTATCGGGGGGCCTTGGGGGAGACCCAGTACTTC. It codes for CASRRGYRGALGETQYF.

The rearrangement uses TRBV19 and TRBJ1-2; the D is unclear. The ends were cut back, 2 bases at V and 7 bases at J, with 8 bases in the middle. This CDR3 is 12 amino acids long. The germline gives CDR1 LNHDA, CDR2 SQIVND (reference sequence). CDR3 DNA: TGTGCCAGTAGTATATGGGGAGGTGGCTACACCTTC. Its translation is CASSIWGGGYTF.

This chain links TRBV2 with TRBJ2-7, with 9 bases lining up with TRBD2. Germline V gene lookup returns CDR1 SNHLY and CDR2 FYNNEI. This CDR3 spans 14 amino acids. V was clipped by 6 bases and J by 0 bases; unmatched bases: 3. The DNA for the CDR3 is TGTGCCAGCAGGGCGGGAGGGCCCTCCTACGAGCAGTACTTC. This encodes CASRAGGPSYEQYF.

This clone has a single count. The genes are TRBV30 and TRBJ2-3; 9 positions agree with TRBD1. The CDR3 is 15 residues long. V was clipped by 1 base and J by 2 bases; unmatched bases: 4. Germline CDR1 reads GTSNPN; CDR2 reads SVGIG (reference sequence). Here the CDR3 DNA reads TGTGCCTGGAGTGCTGACAGGGGGTTCACAGATACGCAGTATTTT. This encodes CAWSADRGFTDTQYF.

The chain employs TRBV6-6 and TRBJ2-7, with unresolved D. V was pared by 5 bases and J by 7 bases, with 12 bases between. Germline V gene lookup returns CDR1 MNHNY and CDR2 SVGAGI (reference sequence). The CDR3 is made up of 12 amino acids. As DNA, the CDR3 is TGTGCCAGCAGTCCCCCCGGTGAGGAGCAGTACTTC. Its protein product is CASSPPGEEQYF.

This clone has a handful of counts. The V and J genes are TRBV6-1 and TRBJ1-5, with TRBD1 as a possible D gene (6 bases). Trimming removed 7 bases at V and 2 bases at J, with 12 bases between. The V gene's germline CDR1 is MNHNS and CDR2 SASEGT. The CDR3 runs 14 residues. In DNA, the CDR3 is TGTGCCAGCAACAGGGAATTTCGCAATCAGCCCCAGCATTTT. Translating it yields CASNREFRNQPQHF.

The chain combines TRBV7-9 with TRBJ2-5; perhaps TRBD1 as D (5 bases). The CDR3 is 15 amino acids. V shed 5 bases and J shed 4 bases, with 17 bases lying between them. Germline CDR1 reads SEHNR; CDR2 reads FQNEAQ (reference sequence). The CDR3 spells CASSPRWGSLETQYF. The CDR3 DNA is TGTGCCAGCAGCCCCAGGTGGGGCAGCCTAGAGACCCAGTACTTC.

This clone was counted once. The chain recombines TRBV27 with TRBJ1-2; TRBD1 matches at 7 bases. Germline CDR1 MNHEY, CDR2 SMNVEV (reference sequence). There are 19 residues in the CDR3. Germline trimming cut 8 bases from V and 3 bases from J; bases unmatched to any gene: 24. The chain's CDR3 is CASAGQRTHPNGDHYGYTF. CDR3 nucleotides: TGTGCCAGCGCGGGACAGCGGACTCACCCGAACGGAGACCACTATGGCTACACCTTC.

The chain combines TRBV27 with TRBJ2-3; D might be TRBD2 (7 bases). The V gene lost 6 bases and the J gene lost 1 base, with 17 bases spanning the gap. This CDR3 comprises 16 residues. Germline assignment: CDR1 MNHEY and CDR2 SMNVEV (reference sequence). CDR3 nucleotides: TGTGCCAGCAGACTGAGGGGGGGTATCGGCACAGATACGCAGTATTTT. Translation gives CASRLRGGIGTDTQYF.

V usage is TRBV2 and J usage is TRBJ2-5; TRBD1 agrees at 9 bases. The CDR3 loop spans 13 amino acids. The V segment lost 6 bases and the J segment 4 bases; nucleotides outside the gene matches: 3. Germline V gene sequence: CDR1 SNHLY, CDR2 FYNNEI. In DNA, the CDR3 is TGTGCCAGCAGAGGACAGGGGCCAGAGACCCAGTACTTC. It encodes CASRGQGPETQYF. The full variable domain, rest sourced from reference TRBV2 and TRBJ2-5, is EPEVTQTPSHQVTQMGQEVILRCVPISNHLYFYWYRQILGQKVEFLVSFYNNEISEKSEIFDDQFSVERPDGSNFTLKIRSTKLEDSAMYFCASRGQGPETQYFGPGTRLLVL.

A few counts support this clone. The CDR3, as DNA: TGCGCCAGCCTAGCGGGAGCGAACACCGGGGAGCTGTTTTTT. This codes for CASLAGANTGELFF. This rearrangement joins TRBV5-1 to TRBJ2-2, with 10 positions matching TRBD2. CDR3 length equals 14 residues. V was clipped by 7 bases and J by 0 bases; unmatched bases: 0. CDR1 and CDR2 from the germline V gene are SGHRS and YFSETQ.